These 10 T cell receptor beta chains were sequenced from one sample in a study of shared clonotypes between healthy human individuals. This table comes from immunoSEQ multiplex PCR, and its TCRdb copy is limited to in-frame clones, with some not included. The repertoire holds 450,000 to 500,000 clones, with roughly 80% as singletons. Specimen: PBMCs. These receptors were collected from a woman between 40 and 50 years old in good health. Some clones in this sample may be carry-over from other donors' samples.

The genes are TRBV4-1 and TRBJ2-1; TRBD2 matches 16 bases. The length of the CDR3 is 22 residues. The V and J ends lost 0 bases and 6 bases, in that order; junction bases with no gene match: 17. Germline lookup yields CDR1 MGHRA and CDR2 YSYEKL. The CDR3: CASSQERVLAGLAGGGVNEQFF. The CDR3 DNA sequence: TGCGCCAGCAGCCAAGAACGGGTCCTGGCGGGACTAGCGGGAGGGGGGGTCAATGAGCAGTTCTTC.

The rearrangement links TRBV28 to TRBJ2-5, with 9 nucleotides matching TRBD2. Looked up from germline, CDR1 is MDHEN and CDR2 is SYDVKM. This CDR3 contains 18 residues. With V trimmed by 5 bases and J by 2 bases, 15 bases remained unmatched. The CDR3 sequence: CASSTRTSARTPQETQYF. In DNA, the CDR3 is TGTGCCAGCAGTACTCGGACTAGCGCGCGGACTCCTCAAGAGACCCAGTACTTC.

This clone was observed a single time. The chain combines TRBV9 with TRBJ2-3; a weak D match, TRBD2 (6 bases). The CDR3 runs 14 residues. V gave up 5 bases and J gave up 0 bases, with 10 bases separating them. CDR1 and CDR2 from the germline V gene are SGDLS and YYNGEE. As DNA, the CDR3 is TGTGCCAGCAGTGGTAGCGGTAGCACAGATACGCAGTATTTT. Translated: CASSGSGSTDTQYF.

To note about this clone: A far larger clone is off by one base, so a read error is likely. The chain uses TRBV15 and TRBJ1-1, with D hard to call. V lost 0 bases, J lost 8 bases, and 10 bases lay in between. Germline lookup yields CDR1 LNHNV and CDR2 YYDKDF (reference sequence). The CDR3 is 13 amino acids. Here the CDR3 DNA reads TGTGCCACCAGCAGAGATCTCCGGGCGGAAGCTTTCTTT. Translation: CATSRDLRAEAFF.

V gene TRBV25-1 combines with J gene TRBJ2-5, with D perhaps given as TRBD1 or TRBD2 (5 bases each). Germline V gives CDR1 MGHDK, CDR2 SYGVNS. The germline V and J ends were trimmed by 11 bases and 5 bases, with 27 bases remaining between them. There are 16 residues in the CDR3. This CDR3 is CASQPLGTHLGETQYF. The CDR3 DNA is TGTGCCTCCCAGCCGCTGGGGACCCACCTCGGGGAGACCCAGTACTTC.

This clone appeared once. J is TRBJ2-5 and V is TRBV5-6, with 7 bases aligning to TRBD2. Trimming removed 4 bases from V and 2 bases from J; junction bases left unmatched: 2. The germline gives CDR1 SGHDT, CDR2 YYEEEE. The CDR3 covers 13 residues. The CDR3 loop reads CASSPGLQETQYF. As DNA, the CDR3 is TGTGCCAGCAGCCCGGGACTACAAGAGACCCAGTACTTC. The full variable domain, in which reference TRBV5-6 and TRBJ2-5 provide the parts outside the CDR3, is DAGVTQSPTHLIKTRGQQVTLRCSPKSGHDTVSWYQQALGQGPQFIFQYYEEEERQRGNFPDRFSGHQFPNYSSELNVNALLLGDSALYLCASSPGLQETQYFGPGTRLLVL.

CDR3 region: CNVPTGLTYEQYF. CDR3 nucleotides: TGTAATGTCCCGACAGGGTTGACCTACGAGCAGTACTTC. V gene TRBV7-9 combines with J gene TRBJ2-7; TRBD1 aligns across 7 bases. This CDR3 has 13 residues. CDR1 SEHNR and CDR2 FQNEAQ come from the germline V gene (reference sequence).

Comment on this clone: This likely traces to a read error, being one base from a far larger clone. The rearrangement links TRBV5-1 to TRBJ2-5; 9 bases are shared with TRBD2. The closer fit of TRBJ2-7 to the DNA end suggests the J call may be wrong. Germline V CDR1 and CDR2: SGHRS, YFSETQ. The CDR3 contains 17 residues. This CDR3 is CASSAGVAGDRTDEQYF. CDR3 nucleotides: TGCGCCAGCAGCGCCGGGGTAGCGGGAGACCGGACCGACGAGCAGTACTTC.

The J gene is TRBJ2-1, the V gene TRBV29-1; perhaps TRBD1 as D (7 bases). Looked up from germline, CDR1 is SQVTM and CDR2 is ANQGSEA. The CDR3 runs to 14 residues. The ends were cut back, 7 bases at V and 4 bases at J, with 17 bases in the middle. CDR3 sequence reads: CSAEPTGTYNEQFF. The CDR3 nucleotides read TGCAGCGCAGAACCGACAGGGACTTACAATGAGCAGTTCTTC.

To note about this clone: One base separates it from a far larger clone, so it is likely a read error. This chain uses TRBV4-1 with TRBJ1-1, with D possibly being TRBD1 (6 bases). The V gene's germline CDR1 is MGHRA and CDR2 YSYEKL. There are 17 residues in the CDR3. The CDR3 DNA sequence: TGCGCCAGCAGCCAAGTAGGGGCCCGGGGGCAGGACACTGGAGCTTTCTTT. This encodes CASSQVGARGQDTGAFF.